Following are 14 T cell receptor beta chains from one sample sequenced in a study of cytomegalovirus exposure and HLA in healthy donors. With 60 Vbeta and 13 Jbeta primers, the PCR was carried out. Assay used: immunoSEQ multiplex PCR; TCRdb lists only in-frame clones, some missing. This table holds tens of thousands of clones, approximately 69% found once. Sequenced material: PBMCs. These receptor sequences come from a boy aged 5-17 years in good health and CMV-seropositive.

The chain uses TRBV7-8 and TRBJ2-1; maybe TRBD2 (5 bases). The CDR3 totals 14 residues. Germline CDR1 is SGHVS and CDR2 is FQNEAQ. Trimming took off 1 base at V and 12 bases at J, with 16 bases between the two ends. CDR3 bases: TGTGCCAGCAGCTTAGGGTTGGCGGCACGGGGGCAGTTCTTC. Translation: CASSLGLAARGQFF.

A note on this clone: One end of the junction varies from germline; a read error may be responsible. V is TRBV4-1 and J is TRBJ1-5; maybe TRBD1 (5 bases). Germline assignment: CDR1 MGHRA and CDR2 YSYEKL. This CDR3 spans 15 amino acids. CDR3: CASSQVDSYNQPQNF. In nucleotides, the CDR3 is TGCGCCAGCAGCCAAGTCGACAGCTACAATCAGCCCCAGAATTTT.

The rearrangement joins TRBV7-9 to TRBJ2-3; TRBD1 aligns across 10 bases. The germline gives CDR1 SEHNR, CDR2 FQNEAQ (reference sequence). This CDR3 has 15 amino acids. Unmatched junction bases numbered 6, after V lost 3 bases and J lost 6 bases. CDR3 loop: CASSLVTGGLDTQYF. CDR3 bases: TGTGCCAGCAGCTTGGTGACAGGGGGCCTGGATACGCAGTATTTT.

The chain carries TRBV19 and TRBJ2-2; 8 bases align to TRBD1. This CDR3 has 16 amino acids. V gave up 2 bases and J gave up 4 bases; unmatched junction bases: 6. From germline, CDR1 is LNHDA and CDR2 SQIVND (reference sequence). This CDR3 is CASSILTGDRTGELFF. The DNA for the CDR3 is TGTGCCAGTAGTATATTGACAGGGGATCGCACCGGGGAGCTGTTTTTT.

This chain connects TRBV4-2 to TRBJ1-6, with a weak D call TRBD1 (5 bases). CDR1 is LGHNA, CDR2 YNFKEQ, per germline. CDR3 size: 16 residues. V lost 4 bases, J lost 6 bases, and 16 bases lay in between. In DNA form, the CDR3 reads TGTGCCAGCAGCCCTAATCAGGGATTGGGTAATTCACCCCTCCACTTT. Translated, it gives CASSPNQGLGNSPLHF.

The chain couples TRBV9 to TRBJ2-7; 10 bases are shared with TRBD2. The CDR3 is 18 amino acids. Trimming cost V 4 bases and J 1 base; bases outside gene matches: 14. The germline V gene encodes CDR1 SGDLS and CDR2 YYNGEE. The CDR3 region has the DNA TGTGCCAGCAGCCCCGGCCTGGGGGCTAGCGGGGGATCCTACGAGCAGTACTTC. Amino acids: CASSPGLGASGGSYEQYF.

For this clone: In the same sample, other DNA sequences code for this CDR3. The chain combines TRBV25-1 with TRBJ1-6; D possibly corresponds to TRBD1 (5 bases). The CDR3 length is 15 residues. Per germline, CDR1 MGHDK and CDR2 SYGVNS. V was shortened by 7 bases and J by 10 bases, with 20 bases between the two germline ends. The CDR3 region is CASTRSAGRVSPLHF. The CDR3 DNA reads as TGTGCCAGCACCAGATCTGCAGGGAGGGTCTCACCCCTCCACTTT.

The J gene is TRBJ1-1, the V gene TRBV5-1; 8 bases align to TRBD1. Germline lookup yields CDR1 SGHRS and CDR2 YFSETQ. The CDR3 is 13 residues long. The junction had 7 bases not matched to a gene; V was cut back by 7 bases and J by 5 bases. The CDR3 here is CASRGQGGTEAFF. The CDR3 bases are TGCGCCAGCCGAGGACAGGGCGGTACTGAAGCTTTCTTT.

The chain recombines TRBV12-5 with TRBJ1-1; no clear D. Germline V lookup: CDR1 LGHNT, CDR2 FRNRAP. The V end was cut by 5 bases, the J end by 2 bases, with 12 bases between. The length of the CDR3 is 14 residues. The CDR3 protein is CASGRYSLNTEAFF. The CDR3 region has the DNA TGTGCTAGTGGTCGTTACAGTCTTAACACTGAAGCTTTCTTT.

The chain links TRBV29-1 to TRBJ2-7; 10 nucleotides match TRBD1. V was clipped by 2 bases and J by 6 bases; unmatched bases: 4. CDR1 and CDR2 from the germline V gene are SQVTM and ANQGSEA. The CDR3 length is 13 residues. CDR3 amino acids: CSVERTGGPEQYF. The CDR3 bases are TGCAGCGTTGAACGGACAGGGGGGCCCGAGCAGTACTTC.

In its sample, this clone was seen a few times. The CDR3 region is CASRTSRAYNTEAFF. The CDR3 DNA reads TGTGCCAGCAGGACCTCCAGGGCTTATAACACTGAAGCTTTCTTT. V usage is TRBV6-6 and J usage is TRBJ1-1; D may be TRBD1 (5 bases). V was shortened by 6 bases and J by 2 bases, with 16 bases between the two germline ends. The CDR3 has 15 residues. CDR1 and CDR2 (germline): MNHNY, SVGAGI (reference sequence).

The chain carries TRBV7-6 and TRBJ2-3, with 8 bases lining up with TRBD2. Germline trimming cut 1 base from V and 1 base from J; bases unmatched to any gene: 4. The CDR3 has 16 amino acids. CDR1 and CDR2 from the germline V gene are SGHVS and FNYEAQ. CDR3 nucleotide sequence: TGTGCCAGCAGCTTAGTTTCGACTAGCGGCACAGATACGCAGTATTTT. Encoded protein: CASSLVSTSGTDTQYF.

The chain links TRBV19 to TRBJ1-6, with D uncertain. Germline-derived CDR1 and CDR2 are LNHDA and SQIVND (reference sequence). V was pared by 5 bases and J by 1 base, with 6 bases between. The CDR3 is 14 amino acids. The CDR3 DNA sequence: TGTGCCAGTAGTCCAGATTCCTATAATTCACCCCTCCACTTT. It is translated as CASSPDSYNSPLHF.

This clone was seen just once. V and J are TRBV6-5 and TRBJ1-3; TRBD1 matches at 7 bases. From germline, CDR1 is MNHEY and CDR2 SVGAGI. There are 15 residues in the CDR3. V was clipped by 0 bases and J by 5 bases; unmatched bases: 4. The CDR3 loop is CASSYSRGPRNTIYF. The CDR3 region has the DNA TGTGCCAGCAGTTACTCGAGGGGGCCGCGAAACACCATATATTTT.